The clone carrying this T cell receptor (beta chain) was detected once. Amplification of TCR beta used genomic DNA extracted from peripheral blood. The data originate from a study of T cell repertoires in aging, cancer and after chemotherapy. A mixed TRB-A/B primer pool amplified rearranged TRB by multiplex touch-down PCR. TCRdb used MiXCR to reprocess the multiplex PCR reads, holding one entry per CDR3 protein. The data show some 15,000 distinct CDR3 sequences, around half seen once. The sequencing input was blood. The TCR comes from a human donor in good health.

This chain's CDR3 is CAISSGDRWNTEAFF. For the CDR3, the DNA is TGTGCCATCAGCTCAGGGGATCGGTGGAACACTGAAGCTTTCTTT. V gene TRBV10-3 combines with J gene TRBJ1-1; a possible D gene is TRBD1 (6 bases). Germline CDR1 reads ENHRY; CDR2 reads SYGVKD. The germline V and J ends were trimmed by 6 bases and 1 base, with 15 bases remaining between them. The CDR3 length is 15 residues.